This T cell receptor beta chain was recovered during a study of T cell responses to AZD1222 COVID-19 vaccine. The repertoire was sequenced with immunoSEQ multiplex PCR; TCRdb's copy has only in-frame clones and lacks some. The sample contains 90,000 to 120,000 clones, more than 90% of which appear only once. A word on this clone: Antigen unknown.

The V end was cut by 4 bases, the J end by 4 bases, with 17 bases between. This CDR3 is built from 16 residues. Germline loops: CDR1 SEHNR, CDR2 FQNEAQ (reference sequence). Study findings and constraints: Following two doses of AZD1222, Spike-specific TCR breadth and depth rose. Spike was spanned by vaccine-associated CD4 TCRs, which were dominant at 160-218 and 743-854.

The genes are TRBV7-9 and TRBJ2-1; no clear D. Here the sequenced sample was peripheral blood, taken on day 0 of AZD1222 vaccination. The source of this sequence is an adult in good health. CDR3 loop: CASSSSAVTRYNEQFF. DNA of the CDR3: TGTGCCAGCAGCTCGTCGGCGGTTACCCGGTACAATGAGCAGTTCTTC.